Listed here are 24 T cell receptor beta chains from one sample, sequenced in a study of CD8+CD57+ T cells in acquired aplastic anemia (dated by TCRdb to the late 2010s). The data were produced on an Illumina HiSeq 2000. Genomic DNA was used as template for profiling of TCR beta VDJ combinations and CDR3 sequences. TCRdb reprocessed the public reads (quality trimming at Q25 with fastp, clone calling with MiXCR) and kept in-frame beta chains. Rows are unified per CDR3 protein, each entry keeping the most common DNA and genes. The sample yields roughly 170,000 distinct CDR3 sequences; about 50% were counted once. The top ten clones comprise over 10% of the sample. The patients picked for sequencing were ones in whom flow cytometry had shown an expansion of CD8+CD57+ cells. The sample consisted of sorted CD4+, CD8+, or CD8+CD57+ T cells (not recorded which) from PBMCs. These receptors were collected from a human donor with aplastic anemia.

Concerning this clonotype itself: The conserved final phenylalanine or tryptophan is absent from the CDR3, which likely points to a read error. The chain joins TRBV10-3 to TRBJ1-4; 7 bases fit TRBD1. Germline V gives CDR1 ENHRY, CDR2 SYGVKD. The junction had 13 bases not matched to a gene; V was cut back by 10 bases and J by 5 bases. The CDR3 runs to 15 residues. The CDR3 reads CASRSSGTANEKLFV. CDR3 in DNA: TGTGCCAGCAGGTCCTCCGGGACAGCAAATGAAAAACTGTTTGTT.

The chain recombines TRBV20-1 with TRBJ2-3, with D uncertain. The CDR3 covers 14 residues. Looked up from germline, CDR1 is DFQATT and CDR2 is SNEGSKA (reference sequence). The ends were cut back, 0 bases at V and 3 bases at J, with 10 bases in the middle. CDR3 amino acids: CSARDVGLTDTQYF. CDR3 sequence (DNA): TGCAGTGCTAGAGATGTTGGTCTTACAGATACGCAGTATTTT.

With regard to this clonotype: A much larger clone lies a single base off, so this may be a read error. The rearrangement uses TRBV5-1 and TRBJ1-2, with TRBD1 identical over 8 bases. The V gene end was trimmed by 9 bases and the J gene end by 2 bases; junction bases not matched to a gene: 9. Germline loops: CDR1 SGHRS, CDR2 YFSETQ. The CDR3 is 14 residues long. In DNA form, the CDR3 reads TGCGCCAACAGTTGGGGACAGGAAAACTATGGCTACACCTTC. It specifies CANSWGQENYGYTF.

The chain recombines TRBV2 with TRBJ1-1; D call uncertain. The germline V gene encodes CDR1 SNHLY and CDR2 FYNNEI. Trimming left V 6 bases short and J 6 bases short, with 14 bases between. The CDR3 has 13 amino acids. This chain's CDR3 is CASRFWTESEAFF. The CDR3 region has the DNA TGTGCCAGCAGATTTTGGACGGAATCTGAAGCTTTCTTT. Looking up the rest from reference TRBV2 and TRBJ1-1 gives the full variable domain: EPEVTQTPSHQVTQMGQEVILRCVPISNHLYFYWYRQILGQKVEFLVSFYNNEISEKSEIFDDQFSVERPDGSNFTLKIRSTKLEDSAMYFCASRFWTESEAFFGQGTRLTVV.

This clonotype has at least ten counts. The chain has TRBV20-1 and TRBJ2-3; 12 bases map to TRBD2. Germline CDR1 reads DFQATT; CDR2 reads SNEGSKA (reference sequence). Losses at the gene ends were 4 bases for V and 1 base for J; bases not matched to a gene: 3. This CDR3 is built from 15 residues. In DNA form, the CDR3 reads TGCAGTGCTATACGGACTAGCGGGGGCACAGATACGCAGTATTTT. Translation gives CSAIRTSGGTDTQYF.

This clonotype was counted ten times or more. This may be a read error, as it is one base from a much larger clone. The chain couples TRBV2 to TRBJ2-2; a possible D gene is TRBD1 (5 bases). Germline values: CDR1 SNHLY, CDR2 FYNNEI. The CDR3 spans 14 residues. CDR3 residues: CASRLDTNTRELFF. The CDR3 DNA sequence: TGTGCCAGCAGACTGGACACCAACACCAGGGAGCTGTTTTTT.

In this sample, this clonotype turned up many times. The genes are TRBV7-2 and TRBJ2-4; D might be TRBD2 (5 bases). This CDR3 has 13 amino acids. Germline V lookup: CDR1 SGHTA, CDR2 FQGNSA. Trimming left V 1 base short and J 8 bases short, with 9 bases between. The CDR3 here is CASSLVYGDIQYF. CDR3 nucleotides: TGTGCCAGCAGCTTAGTCTACGGGGACATTCAGTACTTC.

V is TRBV7-8 and J is TRBJ1-5; D gene uncertain. Trimming removed 3 bases at V and 3 bases at J, with 9 bases between. This CDR3 contains 14 residues. Germline CDR1 and CDR2: SGHVS and FQNEAQ. In nucleotides, the CDR3 is TGTGCCAGCAGCTTCGGGTGGAACAATCAGCCCCAGCATTTT. Encoded protein: CASSFGWNNQPQHF. Variable domain in full (rest from reference TRBV7-8 and TRBJ1-5): GAGVSQSPRYKVAKRGQDVALRCDPISGHVSLFWYQQALGQGPEFLTYFQNEAQLDKSGLPSDRFFAERPEGSVSTLKIQRTQQEDSAVYLCASSFGWNNQPQHFGDGTRLSIL.

CDR3 in DNA: TGTGCCAGCAGTTTCCCGGGAAGCTCCTACGAGCAGTACTTC. This encodes CASSFPGSSYEQYF. The chain employs TRBV7-2 and TRBJ2-7, with TRBD2 as a possible D gene (5 bases). Looked up from germline, CDR1 is SGHTA and CDR2 is FQGNSA. The length of the CDR3 is 14 residues. Trimming removed 6 bases from V and 0 bases from J, with 12 bases in between.

This clonotype appeared a single time. V is TRBV4-3 and J is TRBJ2-1; 7 positions match TRBD2. Germline V gene data show CDR1 as LGHNA and CDR2 as YSLEER. This CDR3 comprises 16 residues. V dropped 0 bases and J dropped 5; count of bases not matched to a gene: 7. The CDR3 spells CASSQDWGRGNNEQFF. CDR3 bases: TGCGCCAGCAGCCAAGATTGGGGGAGGGGCAACAATGAGCAGTTCTTC.

This clonotype was counted a few times. The rearrangement uses TRBV6-1 and TRBJ1-1; D is perhaps TRBD1 (5 bases). The CDR3 contains 15 residues. Trimming removed 6 bases from V and 5 bases from J, with 19 bases in between. Germline V CDR1 and CDR2: MNHNS, SASEGT. CDR3 in DNA: TGTGCCAGCAGAAATAAACCCGACGGGGGGACTGAAGCTTTCTTT. This gives the protein CASRNKPDGGTEAFF.

A few counts support this clonotype. One end of the junction is discordant with germline, which a read error may explain. This chain links TRBV7-7 with TRBJ2-5, with 10 bases matching TRBD2. Germline V gene sequence: CDR1 SSHAT, CDR2 FNYEAQ (reference sequence). The CDR3 runs to 16 residues. This CDR3 reads CASRKTGTSDWETQYF. The CDR3 DNA follows: TGTGCTAGCAGAAAGACCGGGACTAGCGACTGGGAGACCCAGTACTTC.

Ten or more counts support this clonotype. J is TRBJ2-7 and V is TRBV7-2; 8 nucleotides match TRBD2. Trimming took 2 bases from V and 3 from J; bases not matched to a gene: 6. Germline V gene data show CDR1 as SGHTA and CDR2 as FQGNSA. The length of the CDR3 is 15 residues. The CDR3 here is CASSLNAGGYYEQYF. The DNA for the CDR3 is TGTGCCAGCAGCTTAAACGCGGGGGGATACTACGAGCAGTACTTC.

Note on this clonotype: This could be a read error, since a much larger clone is one nucleotide away. V is TRBV5-1 and J is TRBJ2-7; 9 bases line up with TRBD1. Germline V gene data show CDR1 as SGHRS and CDR2 as YFSETQ. This CDR3 has 14 amino acids. With V trimmed by 5 bases and J by 5 bases, 8 bases remained unmatched. This chain's CDR3 is CASSPGTGYHEQYF. CDR3 nucleotide sequence: TGCGCCAGCAGTCCCGGGACAGGGTACCACGAGCAGTACTTC.

The rearrangement joins TRBV4-2 to TRBJ2-5, with TRBD2 matching 10 bases. Per the germline V gene, CDR1 is LGHNA and CDR2 is YNFKEQ. This CDR3 spans 16 amino acids. Losses at the gene ends were 0 bases for V and 4 bases for J; bases not matched to a gene: 5. The DNA for the CDR3 is TGTGCCAGCAGCCAAGATGTTCTAGCGGGAGCAGAGACCCAGTACTTC. Translation gives CASSQDVLAGAETQYF.

This clonotype was counted between two and nine times. The chain carries TRBV19 and TRBJ2-7, with TRBD1 matching 7 bases. The CDR3 covers 13 residues. V shed 3 bases and J 4 bases; nucleotides not matched to a gene: 3. Germline values: CDR1 LNHDA, CDR2 SQIVND (reference sequence). The CDR3 DNA is TGTGCCAGTAGTATCGGCAGGGGGTACGAGCAGTACTTC. This translates into CASSIGRGYEQYF.

The V call is TRBV30, the J call TRBJ1-5; 7 bases are a match to TRBD1. This CDR3 has 14 amino acids. J was trimmed by 5 bases and V by 1 base; bases with no gene match: 5. In germline, CDR1 is GTSNPN, CDR2 SVGIG (reference sequence). DNA for the CDR3: TGTGCCTGGAGTGGAAGACAGGGTTATCAGCCCCAGCATTTT. This encodes CAWSGRQGYQPQHF.

The chain joins TRBV7-2 to TRBJ2-7; tentatively, D is TRBD1 (5 bases). The V gene lost 5 bases and the J gene lost 7 bases, with 12 bases spanning the gap. The CDR3 covers 12 residues. Germline V gene data show CDR1 as SGHTA and CDR2 as FQGNSA. The CDR3 DNA sequence: TGTGCCAGCAGCCAGAATCAGGGAGAGCAGTACTTC. Translated, it gives CASSQNQGEQYF.

This clonotype was recorded at least ten times. The chain uses TRBV10-3 and TRBJ1-1; no reliable D call. V was clipped by 7 bases and J by 4 bases, with 16 bases between them. Per the germline V gene, CDR1 is ENHRY and CDR2 is SYGVKD. The CDR3 sequence is 14 residues long. This CDR3 is CAITKDVSGTEAFF. CDR3 bases: TGTGCCATCACCAAGGACGTTTCGGGCACTGAAGCTTTCTTT.

The chain has TRBV9 and TRBJ1-3; D is ambiguous. Germline lookup yields CDR1 SGDLS and CDR2 YYNGEE. The CDR3 contains 15 residues. Between the trimmed V and J ends, which lost 0 bases and 2 bases, there was a span of 9 bases. The CDR3 nucleotides are TGTGCCAGCAGCGTAGTGGGTACAGCTGGAAACACCATATATTTT. It translates to CASSVVGTAGNTIYF.

This clonotype was seen repeatedly, ten times or more. This chain joins TRBV5-1 and TRBJ1-1; no definite D call. V was trimmed by 0 bases and J by 2 bases, leaving 8 bases between them. Germline assignment: CDR1 SGHRS and CDR2 YFSETQ. The CDR3 totals 14 residues. The CDR3 loop is CASSLVRGNTEAFF. CDR3 nucleotides: TGCGCCAGCAGCTTGGTTCGGGGAAACACTGAAGCTTTCTTT.

The chain uses TRBV29-1 and TRBJ1-2; D is uncertain. CDR3 length: 12 residues. CDR1 is SQVTM, CDR2 ANQGSEA, per germline. Deletions cut 6 bases from V and 5 bases from J, with 13 bases between. This CDR3 is CSVAELVYGYTF. Here the CDR3 DNA reads TGCAGCGTGGCCGAGTTAGTTTATGGCTACACCTTC.

In this sample, this clonotype turned up a few times. The gene calls are TRBV29-1 and TRBJ2-7; D remains ambiguous. Between the trimmed V and J ends, which lost 0 bases and 9 bases, there was a span of 21 bases. Germline V gene sequence: CDR1 SQVTM, CDR2 ANQGSEA. CDR3 length: 15 residues. The CDR3 region has the DNA TGCAGCGTTGAAGATCTTACGCGAGCGTCCTCCGGGCAGTACTTC. Amino acids: CSVEDLTRASSGQYF.

This clonotype came up a few times. The V and J genes are TRBV28 and TRBJ1-2; 12 nucleotides agree with TRBD1. Germline CDR1 is MDHEN and CDR2 is SYDVKM. The CDR3 has 14 amino acids. V trimming: 5 bases; J trimming: 5 bases; junction bases outside the gene matches: 3. CDR3 protein: CASSEGQGAYGYTF. As DNA, the CDR3 is TGTGCCAGCAGTGAGGGACAGGGGGCGTATGGCTACACCTTC.